A selection of T cell receptor beta chains follows, all from one sample in a study of molecular identifiers for immune sequencing clone quantification. TCRdb re-derived calls from the PCR reads in MiXCR, one entry per CDR3 protein. The table lists 88,000 or so distinct CDR3 sequences, under 25% of them singletons. The sequenced sample was naive CD8+ T cells from blood, with Jurkat cell RNA spiked in. Every receptor here comes from a human donor in good health. Some libraries in this study had Jurkat cell RNA spiked in. CDR3s include the opening cysteine and the closing phenylalanine or tryptophan. The order of the fields is V gene, J gene, clone size, D gene, CDR3 protein, CDR3 DNA. A D gene is named only where the DNA matches it firmly. Clone size is shown for a subset of rows, as once, few, many or a class of expanded clone.

>TRBV19|TRBJ1-5|many|TRBD1
CASQAWQGVIQPQHF
TGTGCCAGTCAGGCGTGGCAGGGGGTGATTCAGCCCCAGCATTTT
>TRBV6-6|TRBJ2-5|many|.
CASSKNKDTINQETQYF
TGTGCCAGCAGTAAAAACAAGGACACCATCAACCAAGAGACCCAGTACTTC
>TRBV9|TRBJ1-6|many|TRBD1
CASSVAGTALHF
TGTGCCAGCAGCGTAGCAGGGACAGCCCTCCACTTT
>TRBV6-2/TRBV6-3|TRBJ2-5|.|TRBD2
CASSYPGTSGPQETQYF
TGTGCCAGCAGTTACCCTGGGACTAGCGGGCCCCAAGAGACCCAGTACTTC
>TRBV2|TRBJ2-1|.|.
CASEDISYNEQFF
TGTGCCAGCGAGGACATCTCCTACAATGAGCAGTTCTTC
>TRBV19|TRBJ1-2|many|.
CASSSGLSGYTF
TGTGCCAGTAGTTCGGGACTGAGTGGCTACACCTTC
>TRBV6-2/TRBV6-3|TRBJ1-5|.|TRBD1
CASRGGQGRYQPQHF
TGTGCCAGCAGGGGGGGACAGGGACGTTACCAGCCCCAGCATTTT
>TRBV5-4|TRBJ2-3|.|.
CASSAEGDTQYF
TGTGCCAGCAGCGCGGAGGGAGATACGCAGTATTTT
>TRBV28|TRBJ2-7|medium-sized|.
CASSRSGGHEQYF
TGTGCCAGCAGTAGGTCAGGCGGCCACGAGCAGTACTTC
>TRBV4-3|TRBJ2-2|.|.
CASSQGQGPAFEGTGELFF
TGCGCCAGCAGCCAAGGGCAGGGGCCAGCGTTCGAGGGCACCGGGGAGCTGTTTTTT
>TRBV28|TRBJ2-2|many|.
CASSQQGGGELFF
TGTGCCAGCAGTCAACAGGGCGGGGGGGAGCTGTTTTTT
>TRBV6-5|TRBJ1-2|many|.
CASSLSSTANYGYTF
TGTGCCAGCAGTCTCAGTTCTACGGCTAACTATGGCTACACCTTC
>TRBV14|TRBJ2-7|.|TRBD2
CASRGEGYEQYF
TGTGCCAGTCGAGGGGAGGGTTACGAGCAGTACTTC
>TRBV12-3/TRBV12-4|TRBJ2-3|many|TRBD2
CASSLGAGGPFTDTQYF
TGTGCCAGCAGTTTGGGAGCGGGGGGCCCTTTCACAGATACGCAGTATTTT
>TRBV7-6|TRBJ1-5|many|.
CASSLGQDNQPQHF
TGTGCCAGCAGCTTAGGCCAGGACAATCAGCCCCAGCATTTT
>TRBV7-2|TRBJ2-3|many|.
CASSHDGPDTQYF
TGTGCCAGCAGCCACGATGGGCCAGATACGCAGTATTTT
>TRBV27|TRBJ1-4|.|TRBD1
CASSLKGAGGNLFF
TGTGCCAGCAGTTTAAAGGGGGCTGGTGGAAACCTGTTTTTT
>TRBV15|TRBJ1-5|few|TRBD1
CATSSRTGSNQPQHF
TGTGCCACCAGCTCCCGGACAGGCAGCAATCAGCCCCAGCATTTT
>TRBV4-3|TRBJ1-1|many|.
CASSQAEEEAFF
TGCGCCAGCAGCCAAGCCGAGGAAGAAGCTTTCTTT
>TRBV2|TRBJ1-6|many|.
CASSLQGSPLHF
TGTGCCAGCTCTCTACAGGGCTCACCCCTCCACTTT
>TRBV30|TRBJ2-7|.|TRBD1
CARSPGQGYEQYF
TGTGCCCGGAGCCCGGGACAGGGGTACGAGCAGTACTTC
>TRBV12-5|TRBJ2-7|few|.
CASGLDTYEQYF
TGTGCTAGTGGACTTGACACCTACGAGCAGTACTTC
>TRBV11-2|TRBJ2-1|few|TRBD2
CASSPFPSGPPEGNEQFF
TGTGCCAGCAGCCCTTTCCCTAGCGGGCCTCCCGAGGGCAATGAGCAGTTCTTC
>TRBV6-2/TRBV6-3|TRBJ2-3|few|TRBD1
CASSATGGRDTQYF
TGTGCCAGCAGTGCGACAGGGGGCCGAGATACGCAGTATTTT
>TRBV20-1|TRBJ1-5|many|.
CSARATHGSPSNQPQHF
TGCAGTGCTAGAGCCACTCATGGCAGCCCGAGCAATCAGCCCCAGCATTTT
>TRBV29-1|TRBJ2-2|many|.
CSVWTAVGELFF
TGCAGCGTTTGGACGGCGGTCGGGGAGCTGTTTTTT
>TRBV4-1|TRBJ1-4|many|TRBD1
CASSQAPPGQANEKLFF
TGCGCCAGCAGCCAAGCCCCCCCGGGACAGGCTAATGAAAAACTGTTTTTT
>TRBV5-1|TRBJ1-1|few|.
CASSLWLQEEAFF
TGCGCCAGCAGCTTGTGGTTGCAGGAGGAAGCTTTCTTT
>TRBV7-9|TRBJ2-3|once|.
CAIMGDRTDTQYF
TGTGCCATCATGGGCGACCGCACAGATACGCAGTATTTT
>TRBV5-5|TRBJ2-2|.|.
CASSRDPSTGELFF
TGTGCCAGCAGTCGGGACCCGTCCACCGGGGAGCTGTTTTTT
>TRBV4-1|TRBJ1-2|many|.
CASSQDLGGLYYGYTF
TGCGCCAGCAGCCAGGACTTGGGGGGGCTTTACTATGGCTACACCTTC
>TRBV27|TRBJ2-7|.|.
CASSSGRTSYEQYF
TGTGCCAGCAGCAGCGGACGTACCTCCTACGAGCAGTACTTC
>TRBV5-1|TRBJ1-2|.|.
CASSLEGNYGYTF
TGCGCCAGCAGCTTGGAGGGAAACTATGGCTACACCTTC
>TRBV20-1|TRBJ2-2|many|.
CSARLDYTGELFF
TGCAGTGCCAGACTAGACTACACCGGGGAGCTGTTTTTT
>TRBV19|TRBJ2-7|once|TRBD1
CASSTTGAYEQYF
TGTGCCAGTAGTACAACAGGGGCCTACGAGCAGTACTTC
>TRBV28|TRBJ2-1|.|TRBD2
CASRPGGANEQFF
TGTGCCAGCAGGCCGGGGGGGGCGAATGAGCAGTTCTTC
>TRBV15|TRBJ2-1|few|TRBD1
CATSSPQGASYNEQFF
TGTGCCACCAGCAGCCCACAGGGGGCCTCCTACAATGAGCAGTTCTTC
>TRBV5-4|TRBJ2-7|many|TRBD1
CASSLFQDRGHEQYF
TGTGCCAGCAGCTTGTTCCAGGACAGGGGCCACGAGCAGTACTTC
>TRBV27|TRBJ2-7|many|.
CASSLLGEQYF
TGTGCCAGCAGTTTACTTGGCGAGCAGTACTTC
>TRBV13|TRBJ1-3|many|.
CASSSGAGSGNTIYF
TGTGCCAGCAGCTCTGGGGCCGGCTCTGGAAACACCATATATTTT
>TRBV5-4|TRBJ2-5|many|.
CASSQGYEETQYF
TGTGCCAGCAGCCAGGGGTATGAAGAGACCCAGTACTTC
>TRBV12-3/TRBV12-4|TRBJ2-1|.|TRBD2
CASRTPTGGYNEQFF
TGTGCCAGCAGGACCCCTACGGGAGGGTACAATGAGCAGTTCTTC
>TRBV7-9|TRBJ2-1|few|.
CASSPPEGSNEQFF
TGTGCCAGCAGCCCTCCCGAGGGGTCCAATGAGCAGTTCTTC
>TRBV24-1|TRBJ2-7|few|.
CATSDLYGDNEQYF
TGTGCCACCAGTGATTTGTACGGGGATAACGAGCAGTACTTC
>TRBV27|TRBJ2-6|many|TRBD1
CASSLSGTGGFIGANVLTF
TGTGCCAGCAGTTTATCGGGGACAGGGGGATTTATTGGGGCCAACGTCCTGACTTTC
>TRBV3-1|TRBJ2-7|few|TRBD2
CASSQVASGNYEQYF
TGTGCCAGCAGCCAAGTGGCTAGCGGGAACTACGAGCAGTACTTC
>TRBV19|TRBJ2-1|.|TRBD1
CASSTRTGGSYNEQFF
TGTGCCAGTAGTACTCGGACAGGGGGCTCCTACAATGAGCAGTTCTTC
>TRBV3-1|TRBJ1-2|few|.
CASSPPGMDNYGYTF
TGTGCCAGCAGCCCGCCAGGGATGGACAACTATGGCTACACCTTC
>TRBV4-3|TRBJ2-7|many|TRBD2
CATSLVPGGPQEQYF
TGCGCCACCTCCTTAGTTCCGGGGGGGCCGCAGGAGCAGTACTTC
>TRBV7-3|TRBJ2-1|many|TRBD2
CASSLGLAGNNEQFF
TGTGCCAGCAGCTTAGGGCTAGCGGGAAACAATGAGCAGTTCTTC
>TRBV2|TRBJ2-7|few|.
CASSEMPDSTYEQYF
TGTGCCAGCAGTGAAATGCCGGACAGTACCTACGAGCAGTACTTC
>TRBV4-3|TRBJ2-1|many|TRBD2
CASSQETSGYYNEQFF
TGCGCCAGCAGCCAAGAAACTAGCGGGTATTACAATGAGCAGTTCTTC
>TRBV7-7|TRBJ2-1|many|.
CASSPQDSSSYNEQFF
TGTGCCAGCAGCCCACAGGACAGCTCTTCCTACAATGAGCAGTTCTTC
>TRBV6-1|TRBJ2-5|many|TRBD1
CATTALTGHTIETQYF
TGTGCCACCACCGCCTTGACAGGGCACACTATAGAGACCCAGTACTTC
>TRBV7-9|TRBJ2-1|few|.
CASSPLNNEQFF
TGTGCCAGCAGCCCGCTTAACAATGAGCAGTTCTTC
>TRBV9|TRBJ1-4|many|TRBD1
CASSVFGTGGEKLFF
TGTGCCAGCAGCGTGTTCGGGACAGGGGGCGAAAAACTGTTTTTT
>TRBV7-9|TRBJ1-2|.|TRBD1
CASSSDRDRGHYGYTF
TGTGCCAGCAGCTCCGACCGGGACAGGGGCCACTATGGCTACACCTTC
>TRBV7-9|TRBJ2-6|few|.
CASSLAGGSGANVLTF
TGTGCCAGCAGCTTAGCCGGAGGGTCTGGGGCCAACGTCCTGACTTTC
>TRBV20-1|TRBJ2-7|many|TRBD1
CSAGGQSSYEQYF
TGCAGTGCTGGGGGACAGAGCTCCTACGAGCAGTACTTC
>TRBV4-1|TRBJ2-7|.|.
CASSPGTTENYYEQYF
TGCGCCAGCAGCCCCGGGACCACAGAAAATTATTACGAGCAGTACTTC